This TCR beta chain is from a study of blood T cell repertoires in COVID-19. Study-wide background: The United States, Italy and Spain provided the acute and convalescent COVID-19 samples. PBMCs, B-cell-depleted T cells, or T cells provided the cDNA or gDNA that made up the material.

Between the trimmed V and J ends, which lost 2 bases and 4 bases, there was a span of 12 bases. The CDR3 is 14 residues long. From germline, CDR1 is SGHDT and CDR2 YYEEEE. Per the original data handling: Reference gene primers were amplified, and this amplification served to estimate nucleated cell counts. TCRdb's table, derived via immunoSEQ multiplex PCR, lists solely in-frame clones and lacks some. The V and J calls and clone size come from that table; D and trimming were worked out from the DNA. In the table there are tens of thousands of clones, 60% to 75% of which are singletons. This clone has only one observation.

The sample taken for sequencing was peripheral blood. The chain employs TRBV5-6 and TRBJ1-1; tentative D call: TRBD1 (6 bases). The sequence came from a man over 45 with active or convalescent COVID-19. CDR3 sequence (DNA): TGTGCCAGCAGCTTTTCCGCCAGGGGCACTGAAGCTTTCTTT. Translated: CASSFSARGTEAFF.